This T cell receptor (beta chain) was sequenced during a study of CD8 T cells in Susac syndrome. Findings and caveats of the study: Regarding the TCR sequencing and HLA analysis, the study admitted that a relatively small number of individuals were involved.

V was pared by 4 bases and J by 0 bases, with 6 bases between. This CDR3 has 12 residues. Germline CDR1 and CDR2: SQVTM and ANQGSEA. This clonotype is a singleton in its sample. What it binds is not known. cDNA came from approximately 0.5 to 1 ug RNA primed by random hexamers. TCRdb itself ran the immunoSEQ multiplex PCR reads through MiXCR, one entry per CDR3 protein. The table lists 150,000 to 200,000 distinct CDR3 sequences, 93% of them singletons, with more than 0.11% in the top ten. The chain has TRBV29-1 and TRBJ1-2; the D is unclear. The sample taken for sequencing was CD4+ T cells from PBMCs. The clonotype comes from a human donor in good health. CDR3 coding DNA: TGCAGCGTTGGGGAGGCTAACTATGGCTACACCTTC. This gives the protein CSVGEANYGYTF.